This T cell receptor (beta chain) was identified in a study of blood T cell repertoires in COVID-19. The V gene's germline CDR1 is SEHNR and CDR2 FQNEAQ (reference sequence). With 1 base removed from V and 8 bases from J, the gap between germline ends came to 11 bases. The CDR3 length is 14 residues. Assay used: immunoSEQ multiplex PCR; TCRdb lists only in-frame clones, some missing. This table has 80,000 or so clones, roughly 88% appearing once. This clone was observed once. The sequenced material came from peripheral blood. The V call is TRBV7-9, the J call TRBJ1-4; D is ambiguous. This TCR was recovered from a woman aged 45-65 years in a cohort sampled during active COVID-19. For the CDR3, the DNA is TGTGCCAGCAGCTTAGTTGGGAGACCCGAAAAACTGTTTTTT. This codes for CASSLVGRPEKLFF.